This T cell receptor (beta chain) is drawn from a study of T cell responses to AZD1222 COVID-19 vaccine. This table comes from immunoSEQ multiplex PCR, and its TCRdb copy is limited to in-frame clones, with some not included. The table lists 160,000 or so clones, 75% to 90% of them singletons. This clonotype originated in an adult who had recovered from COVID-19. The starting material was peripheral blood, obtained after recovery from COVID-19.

CDR3 nucleotide sequence: TGTGCCAGCAGTCGGGACAGTTTAGGGGCCGGGGAGCTGTTTTTT. Protein product: CASSRDSLGAGELFF. This chain links TRBV6-6 with TRBJ2-2; 7 bases line up with TRBD1. Losses at the gene ends were 5 bases for V and 6 bases for J; bases not matched to a gene: 9. The germline V gene has CDR1 MNHNY and CDR2 SVGAGI (reference sequence). This CDR3 is 15 amino acids long.